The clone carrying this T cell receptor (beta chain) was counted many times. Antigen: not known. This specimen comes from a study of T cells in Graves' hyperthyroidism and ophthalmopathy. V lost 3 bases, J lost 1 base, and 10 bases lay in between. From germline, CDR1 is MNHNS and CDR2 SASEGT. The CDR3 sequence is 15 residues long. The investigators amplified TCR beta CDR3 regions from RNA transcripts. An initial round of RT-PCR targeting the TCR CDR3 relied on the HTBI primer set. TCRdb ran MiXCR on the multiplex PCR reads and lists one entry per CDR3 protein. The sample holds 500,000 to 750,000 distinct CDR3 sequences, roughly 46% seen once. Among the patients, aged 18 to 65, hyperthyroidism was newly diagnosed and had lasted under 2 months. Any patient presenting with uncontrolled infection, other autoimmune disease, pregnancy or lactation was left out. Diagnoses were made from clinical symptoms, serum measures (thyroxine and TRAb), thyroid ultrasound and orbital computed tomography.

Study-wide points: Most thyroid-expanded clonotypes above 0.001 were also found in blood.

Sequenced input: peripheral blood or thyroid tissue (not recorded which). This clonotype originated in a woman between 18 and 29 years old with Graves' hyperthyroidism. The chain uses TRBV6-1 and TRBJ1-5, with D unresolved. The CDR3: CASSDLRGSNQPQHF. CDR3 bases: TGTGCCAGCAGTGATTTGAGAGGGAGCAATCAGCCCCAGCATTTT.